This is a list of T cell receptor beta chains from one sample in a study of blood T cell repertoires in COVID-19. Measured with immunoSEQ multiplex PCR; TCRdb has only the in-frame clones, and not every one. The sample shows about 350,000 clones, roughly 84% of them seen only once. Source material: PBMCs or T cells enriched from blood (not recorded which). Receptors originate from a woman aged 30 to 39 who had recovered from COVID-19. CDR3s include the opening cysteine and the closing phenylalanine or tryptophan. D genes are given only for firm matches. Size is stated for part of the rows, as once, few or many counts, or as a class when the clone is expanded.

NA | TRBJ1-4 | NA | TRBV19 | CASSIERGLTNEKLFF | TGTGCCAGTAGTATAGAGCGGGGGCTGACTAATGAAAAACTGTTTTTT
NA | TRBJ1-6 | TRBD1 | TRBV10-2 | CASSEPRDRSYNSPLHF | TGCGCCAGCAGTGAGCCGAGGGACAGGAGTTATAATTCACCCCTCCACTTT
once | TRBJ2-6 | NA | TRBV5-1 | CASSLGGSGANVLTF | TGCGCCAGCAGCTTGGGAGGCTCTGGGGCCAACGTCCTGACTTTC
once | TRBJ2-2 | TRBD1 | TRBV5-4 | CASSLERDRGRVSGELFF | TGTGCCAGCAGCTTGGAACGGGACAGGGGGCGGGTTTCAGGGGAGCTGTTTTTT
NA | TRBJ1-6 | NA | TRBV19 | CASSIDRMSPLHF | TGTGCCAGTAGTATTGACAGGATGTCACCCCTCCACTTT
NA | TRBJ2-1 | TRBD2 | TRBV10-3 | CAIRGESGGAINEQFF | TGTGCCATCAGGGGAGAGAGCGGGGGGGCGATCAATGAGCAGTTCTTC
NA | TRBJ1-3 | TRBD1 | TRBV9 | CASSPQGAPGNTIYF | TGTGCCAGCAGCCCCCAGGGGGCTCCTGGAAACACCATATATTTT
NA | TRBJ2-7 | TRBD1 | TRBV6-5 | CASSRDRISWEQYF | TGTGCCAGCAGCCGGGACAGGATTAGCTGGGAGCAGTACTTC
NA | TRBJ2-7 | TRBD1 | TRBV11-2 | CASSSFRDSAYEQYF | TGTGCCAGCAGCTCCTTCAGGGACAGTGCCTACGAGCAGTACTTC
NA | TRBJ2-2 | NA | TRBV28 | CASSLWQGEVAGELFF | TGTGCCAGCAGTTTATGGCAGGGGGAGGTGGCCGGGGAGCTGTTTTTT
NA | TRBJ1-2 | TRBD1 | TRBV19 | CASSAGQGTFYGYTF | TGTGCCAGTAGTGCGGGACAGGGGACTTTCTATGGCTACACCTTC
NA | TRBJ1-6 | NA | TRBV28 | CASSLSGSESNSPLHF | TGTGCCAGCAGTTTATCAGGGTCAGAGTCAAATTCACCCCTCCACTTT
NA | TRBJ2-3 | NA | TRBV29-1 | CSVDWRADTQYF | TGCAGCGTTGATTGGAGGGCAGATACGCAGTATTTT
NA | TRBJ2-1 | NA | TRBV2 | CASSAGGAFKGNEQFF | TGTGCCAGCAGCGCAGGAGGGGCGTTTAAGGGCAATGAGCAGTTCTTC
once | TRBJ2-3 | NA | TRBV5-1 | CASSLGSLGGPSTDTQYF | TGCGCCAGCAGCTTAGGAAGCCTCGGCGGGCCTAGCACAGATACGCAGTATTTT
NA | TRBJ2-7 | TRBD1 | TRBV4-3 | CASSQGDRAREQYF | TGCGCCAGCAGCCAAGGCGACAGGGCTCGCGAGCAGTACTTC
NA | TRBJ2-1 | NA | TRBV6-4 | CASSAPPDQGSYNEQFF | TGTGCCAGCAGTGCCCCCCCCGACCAGGGGTCCTACAATGAGCAGTTCTTC
NA | TRBJ1-1 | NA | TRBV19 | CASSTTFNTEAFF | TGTGCCAGTAGTACTACGTTCAACACTGAAGCTTTCTTT
NA | TRBJ1-1 | TRBD1 | TRBV9 | CASSVVAGGSNTEAFF | TGTGCCAGCAGCGTAGTGGCAGGGGGCTCTAACACTGAAGCTTTCTTT
NA | TRBJ2-3 | TRBD2 | TRBV24-1 | CASQQRGGTDTQYF | TGTGCCAGTCAGCAGCGGGGGGGCACAGATACGCAGTATTTT
once | TRBJ1-1 | NA | TRBV19 | CASSLQGPFATEAFF | TGTGCCAGTAGTCTTCAGGGGCCCTTCGCCACTGAAGCTTTCTTT
NA | TRBJ2-7 | TRBD1 | TRBV5-5 | CASSWGQGTDEQYF | TGTGCCAGCAGCTGGGGACAGGGAACAGACGAGCAGTACTTC
NA | TRBJ1-1 | NA | TRBV12-1 | CASSFAGSTEAFF | TGTGCCAGCAGCTTTGCCGGGAGCACTGAAGCTTTCTTT
few | TRBJ2-2 | TRBD1 | TRBV30 | CAWRPGTGGSGELFF | TGTGCCTGGAGACCGGGGACAGGGGGCAGCGGGGAGCTGTTTTTT
NA | TRBJ1-5 | NA | TRBV7-2 | CASSLLPQGQPQHF | TGTGCCAGCAGCTTATTGCCCCAGGGGCAACCCCAGCATTTT
NA | TRBJ2-7 | NA | TRBV7-6 | CASSFSQPMGEQYF | TGTGCCAGCAGCTTTTCACAGCCTATGGGCGAGCAGTACTTC
NA | TRBJ2-7 | TRBD2 | TRBV11-2 | CASSHRGLAYEQYF | TGTGCCAGCAGTCACCGGGGACTAGCCTACGAGCAGTACTTC
NA | TRBJ2-7 | TRBD1 | TRBV5-1 | CASSSGQVGNEQYF | TGCGCCAGCAGCTCAGGACAGGTTGGGAACGAGCAGTACTTC
medium-sized | TRBJ2-7 | NA | TRBV6-5 | CASGQGSYEQYF | TGTGCCTCCGGGCAGGGATCCTACGAGCAGTACTTC
NA | TRBJ2-7 | NA | TRBV6-5 | CASTRVGSYEQYF | TGTGCCAGCACCAGGGTGGGGTCCTACGAGCAGTACTTC
once | TRBJ1-1 | TRBD1 | TRBV18 | CASSPTGADTEAFF | TGTGCCAGCTCACCGACAGGGGCGGACACTGAAGCTTTCTTT
NA | TRBJ2-5 | TRBD1 | TRBV5-6 | CASSSGQGGETQYF | TGTGCCAGCAGCTCGGGACAGGGAGGCGAGACCCAGTACTTC
NA | TRBJ1-2 | TRBD1 | TRBV5-4 | CASSKAGGQGGGGYTF | TGTGCCAGCAGCAAGGCGGGGGGACAGGGGGGAGGCGGCTACACCTTC
NA | TRBJ1-2 | NA | TRBV6-1 | CASSDGTLYGYTF | TGTGCCAGCAGTGACGGGACACTTTATGGCTACACCTTC
NA | TRBJ2-7 | NA | TRBV14 | CASSQEQLGHYEQYF | TGTGCCAGCAGCCAAGAACAGCTGGGACACTACGAGCAGTACTTC
NA | TRBJ1-1 | NA | TRBV2 | CASSRTANTEAFF | TGTGCCAGCAGTCGGACAGCCAACACTGAAGCTTTCTTT
once | TRBJ1-1 | NA | TRBV5-1 | CASSPLGNMNTEAFF | TGCGCCAGCAGCCCCTTGGGCAACATGAACACTGAAGCTTTCTTT
few | TRBJ2-3 | TRBD2 | TRBV5-4 | CASSHRSGGAADTQYF | TGTGCCAGCAGCCACCGAAGCGGGGGGGCAGCAGATACGCAGTATTTT
NA | TRBJ1-1 | NA | TRBV6-5 | CASSPLNTEAFF | TGTGCCAGCAGTCCTCTGAACACTGAAGCTTTCTTT
NA | TRBJ2-7 | NA | TRBV12-3/TRBV12-4 | CASSSDITYEQYF | TGTGCCAGCAGTTCGGACATTACCTACGAGCAGTACTTC
NA | TRBJ1-1 | NA | TRBV29-1 | CSVEGRMNTEAFF | TGCAGCGTTGAAGGCAGGATGAACACTGAAGCTTTCTTT
NA | TRBJ2-5 | NA | TRBV7-2 | CASSSRRETQYF | TGTGCCAGCAGCTCTAGGAGAGAGACCCAGTACTTC
NA | TRBJ2-7 | TRBD1 | TRBV2 | CASRKTGGPQQYF | TGTGCCAGCAGAAAGACAGGGGGCCCACAGCAGTACTTC
NA | TRBJ1-4 | TRBD1 | TRBV18 | CASSPSRGQANEKLFF | TGTGCCAGCTCACCAAGTCGGGGACAGGCCAATGAAAAACTGTTTTTT
few | TRBJ1-4 | NA | TRBV7-9 | CASSLGGRSTSTNEKLFF | TGTGCCAGCAGCTTAGGGGGGCGGTCAACTTCAACTAATGAAAAACTGTTTTTT
NA | TRBJ1-1 | NA | TRBV7-9 | CASSLAPGFAEAFF | TGTGCCAGCAGCTTAGCGCCGGGGTTCGCTGAAGCTTTCTTT